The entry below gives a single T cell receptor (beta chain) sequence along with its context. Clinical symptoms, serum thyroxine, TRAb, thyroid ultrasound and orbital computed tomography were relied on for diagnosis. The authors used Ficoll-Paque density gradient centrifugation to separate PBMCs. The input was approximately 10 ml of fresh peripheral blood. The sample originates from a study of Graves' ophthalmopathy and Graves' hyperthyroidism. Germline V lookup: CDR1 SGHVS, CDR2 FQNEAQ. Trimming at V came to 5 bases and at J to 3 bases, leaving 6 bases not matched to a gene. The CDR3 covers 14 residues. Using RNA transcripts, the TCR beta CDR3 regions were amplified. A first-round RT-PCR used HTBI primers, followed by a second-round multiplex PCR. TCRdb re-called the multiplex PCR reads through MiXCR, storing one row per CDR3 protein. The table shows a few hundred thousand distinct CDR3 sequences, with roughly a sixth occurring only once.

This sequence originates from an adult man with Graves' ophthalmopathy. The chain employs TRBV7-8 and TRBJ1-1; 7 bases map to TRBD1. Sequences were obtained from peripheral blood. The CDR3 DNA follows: TGTGCCAGCAGCATGGGACAGCTAGACACTGAAGCTTTCTTT. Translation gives CASSMGQLDTEAFF.